A single sample is the source of the 7 T cell receptor beta chains below, sequenced in a study of T cells in localized non-small cell lung cancer. TCRdb's copy holds only in-frame clones and misses some; the assay was immunoSEQ multiplex PCR. The sample includes around 29,000 clones, over 65% seen only once; the top ten take 33%. Specimen: peripheral blood, collected before any cancer treatment. These receptors all stem from a male donor older than 55 with stage II squamous cell lung carcinoma.

The V and J genes are TRBV7-2 and TRBJ2-5; D might be TRBD1 (5 bases). The J call is uncertain, as TRBJ2-7 better fits the DNA end. The germline gives CDR1 SGHTA, CDR2 FQGNSA. The CDR3 runs to 14 residues. The DNA of the CDR3 is TGTGCCAGCAGCTTAACACAGGCCACCTACGAGCAGTACTTC. It translates to CASSLTQATYEQYF.

This chain links TRBV5-5 with TRBJ2-5; D call uncertain. Trimming pared 6 bases from V and 1 base from J, leaving 19 bases between. CDR1 is SGHKS, CDR2 YYEKEE, per germline (reference sequence). This CDR3 is 16 amino acids long. The CDR3 coding sequence is TGTGCCAGCACCTTAAGCCCGAACAGAGTCCAAGAGACCCAGTACTTC. Its protein is CASTLSPNRVQETQYF.

The J gene is TRBJ2-1, the V gene TRBV28, with 15 nucleotides matching TRBD2. The CDR3 is 17 residues long. Germline V gives CDR1 MDHEN, CDR2 SYDVKM. J was trimmed by 9 bases and V by 6 bases; bases with no gene match: 12. The CDR3 reads CASRLNSGLAGGGEQFF. Written as DNA, the CDR3 is TGTGCCAGCAGGCTTAATTCGGGACTAGCGGGAGGTGGTGAGCAGTTCTTC.

The chain recombines TRBV5-4 with TRBJ1-2, with D possibly TRBD1 on 6 matching bases. Trimming shortened V by 4 bases and J by 1 base, and 17 bases separated the two germline ends. In germline, CDR1 is SGHNT, CDR2 YYREEE (reference sequence). CDR3 length: 16 amino acids. The CDR3 loop is CASSLGASGVNYGYTF. As DNA, the CDR3 is TGTGCCAGCAGCCTGGGGGCCTCCGGGGTTAACTATGGCTACACCTTC.

This rearrangement joins TRBV11-2 to TRBJ2-1; no clear D gene. V was pared by 5 bases and J by 4 bases, with 12 bases between. CDR1 and CDR2 from the germline V gene are SGHAT and FQNNGV. This CDR3 spans 14 amino acids. DNA of the CDR3: TGTGCCAGCAGCCTCCGGGCCATATACAATGAGCAGTTCTTC. This sequence encodes CASSLRAIYNEQFF.

The rearrangement joins TRBV6-6 to TRBJ2-4; D is uncertain. With 3 bases removed from V and 7 bases from J, the gap between germline ends came to 4 bases. Germline values: CDR1 MNHNY, CDR2 SVGAGI (reference sequence). This CDR3 has 11 residues. This CDR3 reads CASSYGNIQYF. CDR3 sequence (DNA): TGTGCCAGCAGTTATGGCAACATTCAGTACTTC.

This clone turned up a few times. The rearrangement uses TRBV5-4 and TRBJ2-1; TRBD2 is a possible D gene (5 bases). Germline V CDR1 and CDR2: SGHNT, YYREEE (reference sequence). CDR3 size: 14 residues. The V and J ends lost 4 bases and 0 bases respectively, with 8 bases between them. DNA for the CDR3: TGTGCCAGCAGCCGGGATAGCTCCTACAATGAGCAGTTCTTC. It yields the protein CASSRDSSYNEQFF.